The T cell receptor (beta chain) described here comes from a study of spatial heterogeneity in lung cancer. Study background: Those follow-up PBMC samples that were available underwent sequencing, at a median interval of roughly two years following resection.

This CDR3 is 15 amino acids long. The V gene end was trimmed by 2 bases and the J gene end by 7 bases; junction bases not matched to a gene: 6. Germline CDR1 is SGDLS and CDR2 is YYNGEE. This clonotype was picked up many times. TCRdb fed the 5' RACE reads into MiXCR, producing one record per CDR3 protein. This sample yields about 120,000 distinct CDR3 sequences, of which approximately 10% are seen a single time; around 24% belongs to the top ten. Described time point: blood at routine non-recurrence follow-up after resection. The specimen was PBMCs, collected at follow-up. The J gene is TRBJ1-6, the V gene TRBV9, with 7 bases matching TRBD1. This receptor was identified in a female donor with early-stage non-small cell lung cancer. The CDR3: CASSVGRDSNSPLHF. DNA for the CDR3: TGTGCCAGCAGCGTGGGCCGGGACAGCAATTCACCCCTCCACTTT. The full variable domain, completed using reference TRBV9 and TRBJ1-6, is DSGVTQTPKHLITATGQRVTLRCSPRSGDLSVYWYQQSLDQGLQFLIQYYNGEERAKGNILERFSAQQFPDLHSELNLSSLELGDSALYFCASSVGRDSNSPLHFGNGTRLTVT.